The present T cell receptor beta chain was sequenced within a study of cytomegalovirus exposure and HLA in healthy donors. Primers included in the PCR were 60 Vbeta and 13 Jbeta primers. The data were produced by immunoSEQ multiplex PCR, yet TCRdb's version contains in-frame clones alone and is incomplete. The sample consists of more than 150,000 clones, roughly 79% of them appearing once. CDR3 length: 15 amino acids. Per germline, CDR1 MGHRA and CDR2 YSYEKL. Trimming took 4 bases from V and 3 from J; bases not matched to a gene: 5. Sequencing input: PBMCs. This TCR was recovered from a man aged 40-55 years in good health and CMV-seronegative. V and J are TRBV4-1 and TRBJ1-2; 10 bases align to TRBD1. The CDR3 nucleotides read TGCGCCAGCAGCCCGAGACAGGGGGCGGACTATGGCTACACCTTC. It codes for CASSPRQGADYGYTF.